This T cell receptor (beta chain) was identified in a study of OX40 agonist ivuxolimab in advanced cancers. Study results and limitations: The study found among the lowest clonal expansion in partial responders at 0.1-3.0 mg/kg. CD8+ T cells showed, on average, more clonal expansion than CD4+ cells. No antigen was identified for the clonally expanded peripheral T cells.

As concerns this clone: Its antigen is still unknown.

In germline, CDR1 is SNHLY, CDR2 FYNNEI. V was cut by 6 bases and J by 4 bases, with 7 bases left in between. The CDR3 sequence is 12 residues long. Sequencing used immunoSEQ multiplex PCR; TCRdb keeps in-frame clones, though not all of them. The table records about 48,000 clones, around 90% of them present only once. The gene calls are TRBV2 and TRBJ2-1; D not resolved. The input for sequencing was CD4+ or CD8+ T cells sorted from blood, taken in a trial of the OX40 agonist ivuxolimab. The clonotype was recovered from an adult with an advanced solid tumor such as melanoma, head and neck, liver or kidney cancer. The chain's CDR3 is CASRDTYNEQFF. For the CDR3, the DNA is TGTGCCAGCAGAGACACGTACAATGAGCAGTTCTTC.